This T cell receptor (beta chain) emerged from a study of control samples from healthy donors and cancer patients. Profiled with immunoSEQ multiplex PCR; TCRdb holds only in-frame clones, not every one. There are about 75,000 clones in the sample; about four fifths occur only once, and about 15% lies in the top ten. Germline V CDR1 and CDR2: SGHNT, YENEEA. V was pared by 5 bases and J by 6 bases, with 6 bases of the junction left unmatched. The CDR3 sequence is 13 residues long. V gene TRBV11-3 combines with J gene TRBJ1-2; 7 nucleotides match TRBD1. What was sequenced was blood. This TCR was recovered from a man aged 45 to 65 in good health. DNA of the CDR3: TGTGCCAGCAGCGAGACAGGGCAAGATGGCTACACCTTC. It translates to CASSETGQDGYTF.